The present TCR beta chain was sequenced within a study of blood T cell repertoires in COVID-19 (dated by TCRdb to 2019 to 2021). Broadly, across the study: Samples from collaborators originated in the United States, Italy and Spain and spanned both the acute and convalescent phases of COVID-19. The material from the prospective study consisted of cDNA or gDNA derived from T cells, B-cell-depleted T cells, or PBMCs. Deeply sampled blood TCRbeta repertoires from subjects exposed to, actively infected with, or recovered from COVID-19 were included in the dataset. A freely available public database, intended as a resource for researchers studying the immune response to SARS-CoV-2, is where the repertoires were released. Samples came from the ongoing ImmuneRACE study (first 160 participants) plus 1,254 subjects from 6 global collaborators. The sample metadata nearly always contained a de-identified subject ID, COVID-19 status, age in years and sex. Where HLA class I and class II types were available, the types were taken from metadata supplied by the sample provider, not from assay-based typing. The paper's findings and limits, for the study overall: The amount of clinical and demographic metadata varied by source and participant and was provided uncurated.

Relative to germline, V is missing 4 bases and J is missing 1 base, with 9 bases of the junction outside any gene match. From a lookup of the germline V gene, CDR1 and CDR2 are SNHLY and FYNNEI. The CDR3 contains 16 residues, cysteine and phenylalanine counted. Only the CDR3 portion is preserved as DNA: 48 bases, with reading frame beginning at the first base. Enrolling through a virtual design, the prospective study's participants ranged in age from roughly 18 to 90 years and lived across about two dozen United States geographic areas. In the prospective study, cohorts were assigned on the basis of participant-reported clinical history obtained from a screening survey and a study questionnaire. Recovered participants in ImmuneRACE Cohort 3 were defined by two consecutive negative NP/OP PCR tests, clearance by a healthcare professional, or resolution of symptoms. In the prospective study, whole blood, serum and a nasopharyngeal or oropharyngeal swab were collected from each participant by mobile phlebotomists. Over an approximately 2-month period, participants in the prospective study had the option of providing additional blood draws and questionnaires. Before DNA extraction, blood samples from the prospective study were shipped at room temperature or frozen.

Worth noting for this clone: What this receptor recognizes is not known. The input lacks base qualities; no much larger clone sits a single base away.

TCRbeta CDR3 regions were amplified from genomic DNA by means of the immunoSEQ Assay, a bias-controlled multiplex PCR. The source study handled its data this way. The number of nucleated cells in each sample was estimated by amplification of reference gene primers within the assay. Sequence reads were collapsed and filtered to measure the absolute abundance of every unique TCRbeta CDR3 rearrangement. For each sample, productive Simpson clonality was calculated as the square root of Simpson's diversity index over productive rearrangements. The source is immuneACCESS, and TCRdb retained only in-frame sequences with V and J called. Part of the clones is not carried over; for the studies checked, unresolved V genes explain less than half of this, and the remainder is unexplained. V, J and clone size reflect that table, while D and trimming were determined from the DNA. Across this sample there are more than 150,000 clones, with over 75% seen only once. Of the sample, roughly 7% is held by the ten largest clones.

The clonotype originates from a woman between 50 and 59 years old who had recovered from COVID-19. Recombination linked TRBV2 to TRBJ1-1; 7 central bases correspond to TRBD1. Sequencing was done on a sample of PBMCs or T cells enriched from blood (not recorded which). The CDR3 protein: CASSGRQGLGNTEAFF. The DNA reads TGTGCCAGCAGTGGACGACAGGGTTTGGGGAACACTGAAGCTTTCTTT.